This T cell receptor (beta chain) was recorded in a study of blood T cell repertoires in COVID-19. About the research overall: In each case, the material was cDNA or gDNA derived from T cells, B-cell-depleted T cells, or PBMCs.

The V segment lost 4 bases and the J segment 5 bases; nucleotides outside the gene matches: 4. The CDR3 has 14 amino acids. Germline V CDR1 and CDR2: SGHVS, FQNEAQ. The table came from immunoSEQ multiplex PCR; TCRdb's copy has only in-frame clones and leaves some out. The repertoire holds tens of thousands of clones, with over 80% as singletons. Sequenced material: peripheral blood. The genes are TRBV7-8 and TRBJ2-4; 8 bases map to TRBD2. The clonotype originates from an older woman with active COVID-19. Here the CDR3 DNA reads TGTGCCAGCAGCTCAGAGCGGGGGCAAAACATTCAGTACTTC. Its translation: CASSSERGQNIQYF.